This paragraph covers one T cell receptor beta chain sequence. Trimming cost V 7 bases and J 2 bases; bases outside gene matches: 8. CDR1 and CDR2 from the germline V gene are SEHNR and FQNEAQ (reference sequence). The CDR3 is 16 amino acids. The entry originates in a study of blood T cell repertoires in COVID-19. On the study more broadly: The study drew acute and convalescent COVID-19 samples from the United States, Italy and Spain.

TCRdb keeps only in-frame clones here, not all; method: immunoSEQ multiplex PCR. This table has a few hundred thousand clones, 92% appearing once. The clonotype comes from a woman aged 25 to 39 who had recovered from COVID-19. The sequencing sample was made of PBMCs or T cells enriched from blood (not recorded which). This chain joins TRBV7-9 and TRBJ2-1; 10 bases fit TRBD1. CDR3 sequence (DNA): TGTGCCAGCACCACCTGGACAGGGGGGACCTACAATGAGCAGTTCTTC. Its protein is CASTTWTGGTYNEQFF. The full variable domain, with the rest looked up from reference TRBV7-9 and TRBJ2-1, is DTGVSQNPRHKITKRGQNVTFRCDPISEHNRLYWYRQTLGQGPEFLTYFQNEAQLEKSRLLSDRFSAERPKGSFSTLEIQRTEQGDSAMYLCASTTWTGGTYNEQFFGPGTRLTVL.